A single sample is the source of the 10 T cell receptor beta chains below, sequenced in a study of blood T cell repertoires in COVID-19. Some clones are missing from TCRdb's copy, which holds only in-frame ones; the method was immunoSEQ multiplex PCR. The profile shows some 230,000 clones, approximately 80% of them singletons. Sequencing used PBMCs or T cells enriched from blood (not recorded which). The receptor source for this set is a woman aged 40 to 50 with acute COVID-19.

The chain couples TRBV5-1 to TRBJ1-3; D is unclear. V was cut by 0 bases and J by 0 bases, with 7 bases left in between. The CDR3 is 15 amino acids. Per germline, CDR1 SGHRS and CDR2 YFSETQ. The CDR3 nucleotides are TGCGCCAGCAGCTTGGGCGACTTCTCTGGAAACACCATATATTTT. Translating gives CASSLGDFSGNTIYF.

This sequence joins TRBV30 and TRBJ1-6; TRBD1 matches at 7 bases. Germline lookup yields CDR1 GTSNPN and CDR2 SVGIG (reference sequence). The V segment lost 0 bases and the J segment 2 bases; nucleotides outside the gene matches: 4. CDR3 length: 16 amino acids. CDR3 coding DNA: TGTGCCTGGAGTGTAGCAGGACAGGCCTATAATTCACCCCTCCACTTT. Translating it yields CAWSVAGQAYNSPLHF.

The chain links TRBV28 to TRBJ2-1, with TRBD2 matching over 12 bases. The CDR3 runs to 16 residues. The germline V gene has CDR1 MDHEN and CDR2 SYDVKM. The trim removed 7 bases at V and 4 bases at J, leaving 8 bases unmatched. CDR3 loop: CASTSGLAGGYNEQFF. CDR3 DNA sequence: TGTGCCAGCACCTCGGGGCTAGCGGGAGGGTACAATGAGCAGTTCTTC.

This sequence joins TRBV11-2 and TRBJ1-5; a weak D match, TRBD1 (5 bases). The V gene's germline CDR1 is SGHAT and CDR2 FQNNGV. The CDR3 spans 14 residues. V lost 5 bases to trimming and J lost 5 bases, with 13 bases between them. CDR3 bases: TGTGCCAGCAGCCAAGACAGACTGTATCAGCCCCAGCATTTT. Translating gives CASSQDRLYQPQHF.

The genes are TRBV5-1 and TRBJ1-1, with TRBD1 matching 7 bases. V shed 4 bases and J 1 base; nucleotides not matched to a gene: 7. Germline CDR1 and CDR2: SGHRS and YFSETQ. The CDR3 is made up of 15 amino acids. The CDR3 sequence: CASSVQGTGNTEAFF. In DNA form, the CDR3 reads TGCGCCAGCAGCGTACAGGGGACCGGGAACACTGAAGCTTTCTTT.

The rearrangement joins TRBV7-3 to TRBJ2-7; TRBD2 aligns across 15 bases. The germline CDR1 and CDR2 sequences are SGHTA and FQGTGA. After removal of 5 bases from V and 5 bases from J, the junction contained 4 bases not matched to a gene. The length of the CDR3 is 15 residues. This chain's CDR3 is CASSGGLAGGNEQYF. CDR3 coding DNA: TGTGCCAGCAGCGGTGGACTAGCGGGAGGGAACGAGCAGTACTTC.

The V and J genes are TRBV5-5 and TRBJ2-7, with 8 positions matching TRBD1. The CDR3 contains 16 residues. Germline V gene sequence: CDR1 SGHKS, CDR2 YYEKEE (reference sequence). V lost 4 bases to trimming and J lost 2 bases; unmatched junction nucleotides: 11. The CDR3 sequence is CASSPTGRGPTYEQYF. Here the CDR3 DNA reads TGTGCCAGCAGCCCCACGGGCAGGGGGCCAACCTACGAGCAGTACTTC.

This chain links TRBV18 with TRBJ1-2; 9 bases map to TRBD1. Germline trimming cut 1 base from V and 7 bases from J; bases unmatched to any gene: 13. The CDR3 loop spans 17 amino acids. CDR1 is KGHSH, CDR2 LQKENI, per germline. The CDR3 nucleotides read TGTGCCAGCTCACCACAACCGGGACAGGGACCCATCGTTGGCTACACCTTC. Translated, it gives CASSPQPGQGPIVGYTF.

DNA of the CDR3: TGCAGTGCTAGTGTCCTCACCGGGGAGCTGTTTTTT. Translated: CSASVLTGELFF. This chain uses TRBV20-1 with TRBJ2-2; D remains ambiguous. Germline CDR1 DFQATT, CDR2 SNEGSKA (reference sequence). The V end lost 3 bases, the J end lost 4 bases, and 6 bases lay between the germline ends. The CDR3 loop spans 12 amino acids.

J is TRBJ2-1 and V is TRBV4-1; D is ambiguous. CDR3 length equals 16 residues. Looked up from germline, CDR1 is MGHRA and CDR2 is YSYEKL. The V and J ends lost 1 base and 3 bases respectively, with 13 bases between them. The CDR3 loop reads CASSQGNSPIYNEQFF. The CDR3 nucleotides read TGCGCCAGCAGCCAAGGTAACAGTCCGATCTACAATGAGCAGTTCTTC.